The 19 T cell receptor beta chains listed next were all sequenced from one sample in a study of T cell repertoires in cytomegalovirus infection. MiXCR, applied by TCRdb to the reads, yields one record per CDR3 protein. This sample has nearly 450,000 distinct CDR3 sequences, with approximately 31% found just once. Sequences were obtained from PBMCs. Receptors originate from a human donor in good health (CMV status not recorded). Some clones in this sample may be carry-over from other donors' samples.

The chain is built from TRBV15 and TRBJ1-6; no firm D call. The CDR3 sequence is 15 residues long. V lost 0 bases, J lost 10 bases, and 13 bases lay in between. The germline gives CDR1 LNHNV, CDR2 YYDKDF (reference sequence). DNA for the CDR3: TGTGCCACCAGCAGAGATCTTCAGGTCGGCTCACCCCTCCACTTT. This sequence encodes CATSRDLQVGSPLHF.

The chain couples TRBV7-2 to TRBJ2-1, with D unclear. V lost 4 bases, J lost 9 bases, and 10 bases lay in between. Germline V lookup: CDR1 SGHTA, CDR2 FQGNSA. The CDR3 has 12 amino acids. The CDR3 protein is CASSSLSGEQFF. The CDR3, as DNA: TGTGCCAGCAGCTCATTGTCCGGTGAGCAGTTCTTC.

This rearrangement joins TRBV28 to TRBJ2-3; D gene uncertain. V lost 3 bases and J 4 bases, leaving 14 bases between the germline ends. The CDR3 has 15 amino acids. In germline, CDR1 is MDHEN, CDR2 SYDVKM. CDR3 protein: CASSLVGRAPDTQYF. In DNA, the CDR3 is TGTGCCAGCAGTTTGGTAGGAAGAGCCCCAGATACGCAGTATTTT.

The genes are TRBV7-6 and TRBJ2-2, with D possibly called TRBD1 or TRBD2 (5 bases each). The germline V gene encodes CDR1 SGHVS and CDR2 FNYEAQ. The CDR3 runs 15 residues. V lost 0 bases and J 7 bases, leaving 12 bases between the germline ends. The CDR3 spells CASSLAGVVNGELFF. As DNA, the CDR3 is TGTGCCAGCAGCTTAGCGGGGGTCGTCAACGGGGAGCTGTTTTTT.

The chain couples TRBV5-4 to TRBJ2-2; either TRBD1 or TRBD2 may fit D (6 bases each). CDR1 and CDR2 from the germline V gene are SGHNT and YYREEE (reference sequence). The CDR3 is made up of 17 amino acids. V was pared by 0 bases and J by 3 bases, with 15 bases between. DNA of the CDR3: TGTGCCAGCAGCTTGGCCGGGGGCACGGGGTACACCGGGGAGCTGTTTTTT. It encodes CASSLAGGTGYTGELFF. Full variable domain (missing parts from reference TRBV5-4 and TRBJ2-2): ETGVTQSPTHLIKTRGQQVTLRCSSQSGHNTVSWYQQALGQGPQFIFQYYREEENGRGNFPPRFSGLQFPNYSSELNVNALELDDSALYLCASSLAGGTGYTGELFFGEGSRLTVL.

The V and J genes are TRBV7-8 and TRBJ1-5; D gene unclear. V lost 5 bases and J lost 7, with 9 bases in between. CDR1 and CDR2 (germline): SGHVS, FQNEAQ. This CDR3 has 12 amino acids. The CDR3 region has the DNA TGTGCCAGCAGCCTTCACAGACAGCCCCAGCATTTT. Translation: CASSLHRQPQHF.

The chain is built from TRBV12-3 or TRBV12-4 and TRBJ1-1; tentatively, D is TRBD1 (5 bases). V was cut by 5 bases and J by 2 bases, with 12 bases left in between. This CDR3 spans 14 amino acids. In DNA, the CDR3 is TGTGCCAGCAGTGACCGACAGACCAACACTGAAGCTTTCTTT. This sequence encodes CASSDRQTNTEAFF.

The chain recombines TRBV5-1 with TRBJ2-4; D is tentatively TRBD1 or TRBD2 (5 bases each). This CDR3 contains 16 residues. Germline CDR1 and CDR2: SGHRS and YFSETQ. Between the trimmed V and J ends, which lost 4 bases and 3 bases, there was a span of 17 bases. CDR3 region: CASSPQGRGVKNIQYF. The CDR3 bases are TGCGCCAGCAGCCCCCAGGGACGGGGCGTCAAAAACATTCAGTACTTC. The full variable domain, its missing parts supplied by reference TRBV5-1 and TRBJ2-4, is KAGVTQTPRYLIKTRGQQVTLSCSPISGHRSVSWYQQTPGQGLQFLFEYFSETQRNKGNFPGRFSGRQFSNSRSEMNVSTLELGDSALYLCASSPQGRGVKNIQYFGAGTRLSVL.

This clonotype occurred a few times. The chain has TRBV24-1 and TRBJ2-3; TRBD2 matches 12 bases. V gave up 4 bases and J gave up 2 bases; unmatched junction bases: 3. This CDR3 comprises 16 residues. Germline-derived CDR1 and CDR2 are KGHDR and SFDVKD. CDR3 nucleotides: TGTGCCACCAGTGAGGGGACTAGCGGGTACACAGATACGCAGTATTTT. This codes for CATSEGTSGYTDTQYF.

On this clonotype: A read error may produce the germline difference seen at one junction end. The gene calls are TRBV5-6 and TRBJ2-7; 12 bases line up with TRBD1. The CDR3 loop spans 16 amino acids. Germline V lookup: CDR1 SGHDT, CDR2 YYEEEE. This chain's CDR3 is CATSLRDRGLSYEQYF. The CDR3, as DNA: TGTGCCACCAGCCTCCGGGACAGGGGGCTTTCCTACGAGCAGTACTTC.

To note about this clonotype: Its ends do not fully match the called genes, so a read error is possible. The CDR3 loop reads CASSLYGTDTPYF. The CDR3 nucleotides read TGTGCCAGCAGCTTGTACGGGACCGATACGCCGTATTTT. The V gene is TRBV5-3, the J gene TRBJ2-3, with D perhaps assigned TRBD1 or TRBD2 (5 bases each). TRBV5-3 belongs to the ORF category, with a function that is uncertain. The CDR3 is 13 amino acids.

This clonotype has only a few counts. The genes are TRBV4-2 and TRBJ2-7, with 8 bases identical to TRBD1. Germline assignment: CDR1 LGHNA and CDR2 YNFKEQ. V shed 3 bases and J 3 bases; nucleotides not matched to a gene: 7. The CDR3 sequence is 15 residues long. CDR3 in DNA: TGTGCCAGCAGCCAGGATCCCGGACAGGGCTACGAGCAGTACTTC. This translates into CASSQDPGQGYEQYF.

The sample holds a few counts of this clonotype. The chain carries TRBV5-1 and TRBJ1-1, with D hard to call. Germline V CDR1 and CDR2: SGHRS, YFSETQ. The length of the CDR3 is 15 residues. V was shortened by 0 bases and J by 4 bases, with 13 bases between the two germline ends. In DNA form, the CDR3 reads TGCGCCAGCAGCTTGGTTCCTCGTTCGGGCACTGAAGCTTTCTTT. It codes for CASSLVPRSGTEAFF.

About this clonotype itself: One end of the junction fails to match germline, which may point to a read error. The chain uses TRBV15 and TRBJ1-2, with D unclear. Germline V gene sequence: CDR1 LNHNV, CDR2 YYDKDF (reference sequence). CDR3 length: 14 residues. Written as DNA, the CDR3 is TGTTCCACCAGCAGAGTCGGCTCAAGGGATGGCTACACCTTC. As protein: CSTSRVGSRDGYTF.

The chain is built from TRBV2 and TRBJ2-2; D call uncertain. The CDR3 is 16 residues long. Germline lookup yields CDR1 SNHLY and CDR2 FYNNEI. The ends were cut back, 6 bases at V and 2 bases at J, with 16 bases in the middle. CDR3 bases: TGTGCCAGCAGCCGAATGGGTAGGGTCAACACCGGGGAGCTGTTTTTT. Amino acids: CASSRMGRVNTGELFF. The full variable domain, its missing parts supplied by reference TRBV2 and TRBJ2-2, is EPEVTQTPSHQVTQMGQEVILRCVPISNHLYFYWYRQILGQKVEFLVSFYNNEISEKSEIFDDQFSVERPDGSNFTLKIRSTKLEDSAMYFCASSRMGRVNTGELFFGEGSRLTVL.

This clonotype was counted many times. The rearrangement links TRBV12-3 or TRBV12-4 to TRBJ2-7; D remains unclear. Trimming pared 6 bases from V and 6 bases from J, leaving 15 bases between. CDR3 length equals 13 residues. CDR3 in amino acids: CASSSMTGAEQYF. The DNA of the CDR3 is TGTGCCAGCAGCTCCATGACGGGCGCCGAGCAGTACTTC.

This clonotype was seen a handful of times. The chain carries TRBV5-5 and TRBJ2-1; 14 bases agree with TRBD2. Trimming cost V 4 bases and J 6 bases; bases outside gene matches: 6. This CDR3 is 16 amino acids long. Germline CDR1 is SGHKS and CDR2 is YYEKEE (reference sequence). The CDR3 loop reads CASSGAGTSGGNEQFF. CDR3 sequence (DNA): TGTGCCAGCAGCGGAGCCGGGACTAGCGGGGGCAATGAGCAGTTCTTC.

The chain uses TRBV4-3 and TRBJ2-1; D is uncertain. V was pared by 1 base and J by 0 bases, with 10 bases between. This CDR3 spans 16 amino acids. Germline CDR1 is LGHNA and CDR2 is YSLEER. CDR3 amino acids: CASSQATGDSYNEQFF. In nucleotides, the CDR3 is TGCGCCAGCAGCCAAGCGACCGGTGACTCCTACAATGAGCAGTTCTTC.

Notes on this clonotype: The CDR3 end shows no conserved phenylalanine or tryptophan, and so a read error is likely. CDR3 in amino acids: CASSLDSETQYL. The CDR3 region has the DNA TGTGCCAGCAGCTTAGATTCTGAGACCCAGTACTTA. The V call is TRBV5-4, the J call TRBJ2-5; D is undetermined. There are 12 residues in the CDR3. Between the trimmed V and J ends, which lost 2 bases and 5 bases, there was a span of 7 bases. CDR1 SGHNT and CDR2 YYREEE come from the germline V gene (reference sequence).